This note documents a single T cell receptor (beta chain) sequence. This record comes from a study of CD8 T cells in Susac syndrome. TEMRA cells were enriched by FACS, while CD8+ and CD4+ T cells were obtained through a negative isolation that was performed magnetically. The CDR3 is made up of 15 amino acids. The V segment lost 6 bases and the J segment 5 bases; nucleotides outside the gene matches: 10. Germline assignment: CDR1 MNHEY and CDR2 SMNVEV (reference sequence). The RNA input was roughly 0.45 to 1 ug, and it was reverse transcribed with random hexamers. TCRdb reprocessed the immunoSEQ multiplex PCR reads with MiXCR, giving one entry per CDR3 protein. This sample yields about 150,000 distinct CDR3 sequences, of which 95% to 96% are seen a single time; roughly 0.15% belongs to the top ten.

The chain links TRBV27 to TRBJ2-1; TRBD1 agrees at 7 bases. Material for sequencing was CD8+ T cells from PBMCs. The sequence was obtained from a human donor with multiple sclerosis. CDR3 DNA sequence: TGTGCCAGCAGCCGACCGGGACAGATAAACAATGAGCAGTTCTTC. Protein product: CASSRPGQINNEQFF.